The entry below gives a single TCR beta chain sequence along with its context. The germline CDR1 and CDR2 sequences are SGHVS and FNYEAQ. Between the trimmed V and J ends, which lost 5 bases and 6 bases, there was a span of 14 bases. The CDR3 has 14 residues. This table comes from immunoSEQ multiplex PCR, and its TCRdb copy is limited to in-frame clones, with some not included. The sample lists about 200,000 clones, 75% to 90% occurring once. The sample belongs to a study of blood T cell repertoires in COVID-19. This sequence was found in a woman younger than 45 who had been exposed to COVID-19. J is TRBJ1-5 and V is TRBV7-6; the D gene is possibly TRBD1 (6 bases). The sequencing sample was made of PBMCs or T cells enriched from blood (not recorded which). The CDR3 loop reads CASSLGGGGQPQHF. In DNA form, the CDR3 reads TGTGCCAGCAGCCTCGGGGGGGGCGGTCAGCCCCAGCATTTT.